This T cell receptor beta chain was identified in a study of T-cell memory formation after mild COVID-19 (TCRdb year 2021). A note on the overall study: Most TCR sequence clusters were specific to one of the two donors. Two young, previously healthy adult volunteers, one female and one male, were included in the cohort. In a couple of donors, T-cell clones that expanded and contracted after mild COVID-19 were followed by sequencing TCRalpha and TCRbeta repertoires longitudinally. Here is what the overall study found, with its caveats: Balanced CD4/CD8 phenotypes were observed for clones contracting from day 15 to 85, whereas a bias towards CD4+ was observed for a second wave of clones expanding from day 15 to 37. Contracting CD4+ clones turned up mainly in the CM and EM memory subsets, whereas EMRA was where CD8+ clones were enriched. Only two mild cases were covered in the study, and larger cohorts including severe cases with pre-infection samples were considered necessary. SARS-CoV-2 specificity of the second-wave clones peaking on day 37 was not confirmed. Some responding clones were detected in pre-infection memory, suggesting pre-existing cross-reactive memory T cells joined the SARS-CoV-2 response.

Inclusive of the bounding cysteine and phenylalanine, the CDR3 is 14 residues long. The CDR3 DNA has 42 bases and is translated from base 1. V loses 0 bases of germline sequence and J loses 4 bases, and the interval between the two ends is 10 bases. The germline V gene sets CDR1 to SGHDT and CDR2 to YYEEEE. The sequencer listed for this sample is Illumina NovaSeq 6000. TCRalpha and TCRbeta cDNA libraries were built by 5'RACE with constant-segment primers, adding sample barcodes and unique molecular identifiers. Trizol reagent was used to extract RNA from every sample. Library amplification was performed in two PCR steps, and a second sample barcode and Illumina TruSeq adapters were introduced in the second step. Libraries were sequenced on an Illumina NovaSeq with 2 x 150 bp paired-end reads. The study's own analysis went as follows. Reads were demultiplexed and collapsed into UMI-guided consensus sequences with migec v1.2.7. Using mixcr v2.1.11, UMI consensuses were aligned to TRA and TRB V and J templates and then assembled into clonotypes. A clonotype was counted as expanded or contracted only if both edgeR and NoisET called the change significant, with noise models trained on biological replicates. For edgeR calls, the thresholds were a false discovery rate-adjusted p below 0.01 and a log2 fold-change of 1. As an exploratory analysis of dynamics, PCA with hierarchical clustering was applied to max-normalized trajectories of the 1000 most abundant clonotypes. The CD4 or CD8 phenotype of responding clones was assigned using the separately sequenced CD4+ and CD8+ repertoires. The raw public data were reprocessed by TCRdb itself: fastp quality trimming at Q25, MiXCR clonotype calling, in-frame beta chains only. All rows with the same CDR3 protein become a single entry with the most common DNA and genes. TCRdb, rather than the study authors, made the V and J calls. The sample records about 470,000 distinct CDR3 sequences, around a quarter of which are singletons. Under 15% of the sample rests with the top ten.

Ficoll-Paque density gradient centrifugation was used to isolate PBMCs. This clonotype was found a few times. The specificity of this receptor is unknown. No much larger clonotype is one base removed from it; base qualities were not supplied. The chain uses TRBV5-6 and TRBJ1-1; the D gene lacks a confident call. Sequencing was performed on PBMCs or a T cell subset sorted from them (not recorded which). The sequence was obtained from an adult woman who had mild COVID-19 (a few samples of this study predate the infection). The sample titles of this study are shuffled in the database, so cell type and time point are left out; the donor was told from shared clones. The sequenced DNA is TGTGCCAGCAGCTTGGGGGCTCGGGGCACTGAAGCTTTCTTT. Its protein is CASSLGARGTEAFF. With the rest looked up from the reference TRBV5-6 and TRBJ1-1 genes rather than sequenced, the full variable domain is DAGVTQSPTHLIKTRGQQVTLRCSPKSGHDTVSWYQQALGQGPQFIFQYYEEEERQRGNFPDRFSGHQFPNYSSELNVNALLLGDSALYLCASSLGARGTEAFFGQGTRLTVV.